This is a list of T cell receptor beta chains from one sample in a study of blood T cell repertoires in COVID-19. Clones were read by immunoSEQ multiplex PCR, and TCRdb kept only the in-frame ones, dropping some. The sample has approximately 240,000 clones, approximately 86% seen once. The sample taken for sequencing was PBMCs or T cells enriched from blood (not recorded which). The receptors originated from a woman in her twenties or thirties with acute COVID-19. CDR3s include the opening cysteine and the closing phenylalanine or tryptophan. A D gene is named only where the DNA matches it firmly. Size values are once, few and many counts, or a class for expanded clones, and some rows have none.

size: once
D: TRBD2
V: TRBV3-1/TRBV3-2
J: TRBJ2-7
CDR3: CASSQDPRAGGPYEQYF
DNA: TGTGCCAGCAGCCAAGATCCACGGGCGGGGGGGCCCTACGAGCAGTACTTC

size: .
D: .
V: TRBV2
J: TRBJ2-1
CDR3: CASRIGETSSQFF
DNA: TGTGCCAGCAGAATAGGAGAGACGAGCTCGCAGTTCTTC

size: .
D: TRBD2
V: TRBV6-4
J: TRBJ2-3
CDR3: CASSRSGGDTQYF
DNA: TGTGCCAGCAGTCGGAGCGGGGGAGATACGCAGTATTTT

size: .
D: .
V: TRBV28
J: TRBJ2-7
CDR3: CASSLPSGESSYEQYF
DNA: TGTGCCAGCAGTTTACCTTCTGGGGAGAGCTCCTACGAGCAGTACTTC

size: .
D: .
V: TRBV28
J: TRBJ2-2
CDR3: CASSTQGSHTGELFF
DNA: TGTGCCAGCAGTACCCAGGGGAGCCACACCGGGGAGCTGTTTTTT

size: .
D: .
V: TRBV6-5
J: TRBJ2-1
CDR3: CASSPTQGSYNEQFF
DNA: TGTGCCAGCAGCCCCACCCAGGGATCCTACAATGAGCAGTTCTTC

size: .
D: TRBD1
V: TRBV7-3
J: TRBJ1-2
CDR3: CASSPGQGVGYTF
DNA: TGTGCCAGCAGCCCGGGACAGGGTGTAGGCTACACCTTC

size: .
D: TRBD1
V: TRBV7-8
J: TRBJ1-1
CDR3: CASSPVQGDTEAFF
DNA: TGTGCCAGCAGCCCCGTGCAGGGGGATACTGAAGCTTTCTTT

size: .
D: TRBD2
V: TRBV5-1
J: TRBJ2-2
CDR3: CASSSFKLAGSTGELFF
DNA: TGCGCCAGCAGCTCCTTCAAACTAGCGGGAAGCACCGGGGAGCTGTTTTTT

size: .
D: .
V: TRBV7-9
J: TRBJ2-1
CDR3: CASSLALIADNEQFF
DNA: TGTGCCAGCAGCTTAGCTTTAATAGCCGACAATGAGCAGTTCTTC

size: .
D: .
V: TRBV28
J: TRBJ1-6
CDR3: CASRPGLYNSPLHF
DNA: TGTGCCAGCAGGCCAGGGCTCTATAATTCACCCCTCCACTTT

size: few
D: TRBD1
V: TRBV5-6
J: TRBJ2-7
CDR3: CASSLLPMGQGLGYEQYF
DNA: TGTGCCAGCAGCTTGCTTCCAATGGGACAGGGGCTTGGCTACGAGCAGTACTTC

size: .
D: .
V: TRBV6-1
J: TRBJ2-7
CDR3: CASSGPGVESSYEQYF
DNA: TGTGCCAGCAGTGGCCCAGGGGTAGAGAGCTCCTACGAGCAGTACTTC

size: .
D: TRBD1
V: TRBV11-2
J: TRBJ1-1
CDR3: CASSFRTGSHMNTEAFF
DNA: TGTGCCAGCAGCTTTCGGACAGGGTCTCACATGAACACTGAAGCTTTCTTT

size: .
D: TRBD2
V: TRBV3-1/TRBV3-2
J: TRBJ2-1
CDR3: CASSQGTSGGAVYNEQFF
DNA: TGTGCCAGCAGCCAGGGGACTAGCGGGGGGGCGGTTTACAATGAGCAGTTCTTC

size: .
D: .
V: TRBV12-3/TRBV12-4
J: TRBJ1-1
CDR3: CASSFYSEAFF
DNA: TGTGCCAGCAGTTTTTATTCTGAAGCTTTCTTT

size: .
D: TRBD1
V: TRBV19
J: TRBJ2-7
CDR3: CASSTTGTGSYEQYF
DNA: TGTGCCAGTAGTACTACCGGGACAGGGTCCTACGAGCAGTACTTC

size: .
D: TRBD2
V: TRBV11-2
J: TRBJ2-7
CDR3: CASSFGLAGGSYEQYF
DNA: TGTGCCAGCAGCTTCGGACTAGCGGGAGGGTCCTACGAGCAGTACTTC

size: .
D: .
V: TRBV28
J: TRBJ2-3
CDR3: CASSHTAKHTQYF
DNA: TGTGCCAGCAGTCACACAGCAAAACATACGCAGTATTTT

size: .
D: .
V: TRBV7-9
J: TRBJ1-1
CDR3: CASSPRSAMNTEAFF
DNA: TGTGCCAGCAGCCCTAGGTCGGCTATGAACACTGAAGCTTTCTTT

size: once
D: .
V: TRBV12-3/TRBV12-4
J: TRBJ1-5
CDR3: CASSPQGNQPQHF
DNA: TGTGCCAGCAGTCCGCAGGGGAATCAGCCCCAGCATTTT

size: .
D: .
V: TRBV6-1
J: TRBJ2-3
CDR3: CASSEASGTDTQYF
DNA: TGTGCCAGCAGTGAAGCTAGCGGCACAGATACGCAGTATTTT

size: .
D: TRBD1
V: TRBV19
J: TRBJ1-2
CDR3: CASTPGQGAINYGYTF
DNA: TGTGCCAGTACCCCGGGGCAGGGGGCGATTAACTATGGCTACACCTTC

size: .
D: TRBD2
V: TRBV6-4
J: TRBJ2-1
CDR3: CASSDSGGGNEQFF
DNA: TGTGCCAGCAGTGACTCCGGCGGGGGGAATGAGCAGTTCTTC

size: .
D: .
V: TRBV7-6
J: TRBJ1-3
CDR3: CASSFQDSRSGNTIYF
DNA: TGTGCCAGCAGCTTCCAGGACTCCCGCTCTGGAAACACCATATATTTT

size: .
D: .
V: TRBV28
J: TRBJ2-3
CDR3: CASIPPGIPTDTQYF
DNA: TGTGCCAGCATCCCCCCCGGGATCCCCACAGATACGCAGTATTTT

size: .
D: TRBD1
V: TRBV28
J: TRBJ2-1
CDR3: CASSADSDRDYNEQFF
DNA: TGTGCCAGCAGTGCCGATTCGGACAGGGACTACAATGAGCAGTTCTTC

size: .
D: .
V: TRBV6-2/TRBV6-3
J: TRBJ2-7
CDR3: CASSYGAQEQYF
DNA: TGTGCCAGCAGTTATGGAGCGCAGGAGCAGTACTTC

size: .
D: .
V: TRBV7-5
J: TRBJ1-1
CDR3: CARSPTGGWMNTEAFF
DNA: TGTGCCAGAAGTCCGACAGGGGGATGGATGAACACTGAAGCTTTCTTT

size: .
D: TRBD2
V: TRBV5-1
J: TRBJ2-1
CDR3: CASSRISGGAFDEQFF
DNA: TGCGCCAGCAGCCGAATTAGCGGGGGGGCGTTCGATGAGCAGTTCTTC

size: once
D: TRBD1
V: TRBV2
J: TRBJ2-1
CDR3: CASRGYGTGAENEQFF
DNA: TGTGCCAGCAGAGGGTACGGGACAGGGGCAGAGAATGAGCAGTTCTTC

size: once
D: .
V: TRBV27
J: TRBJ1-5
CDR3: CASSRGGGGWNQPQHF
DNA: TGTGCCAGCAGTCGTGGAGGGGGGGGCTGGAATCAGCCCCAGCATTTT

size: .
D: TRBD2
V: TRBV11-3
J: TRBJ2-1
CDR3: CASSLTGLAGHEQFF
DNA: TGTGCCAGCAGCTTAACAGGACTAGCGGGACATGAGCAGTTCTTC

size: .
D: .
V: TRBV28
J: TRBJ1-3
CDR3: CASSLYVRRSSGNTIYF
DNA: TGTGCCAGCAGTTTATATGTCAGGCGAAGCTCTGGAAACACCATATATTTT

size: few
D: TRBD2
V: TRBV4-2
J: TRBJ2-5
CDR3: CASSQELVLSGGIQYQETQYF
DNA: TGTGCCAGCAGCCAGGAACTAGTCCTTAGCGGGGGGATCCAGTACCAAGAGACCCAGTACTTC

size: .
D: .
V: TRBV19
J: TRBJ2-3
CDR3: CASSSSRGTTADTQYF
DNA: TGTGCCAGTAGTTCCTCAAGGGGGACCACGGCAGATACGCAGTATTTT

size: .
D: .
V: TRBV11-2
J: TRBJ2-1
CDR3: CASSLDSLVGGPLAYNEQFF
DNA: TGTGCCAGCAGCTTAGATTCCCTTGTTGGCGGCCCTTTGGCCTACAATGAGCAGTTCTTC

size: .
D: .
V: TRBV15
J: TRBJ1-4
CDR3: CATSPGTSNEKLFF
DNA: TGTGCCACCAGCCCGGGGACTTCTAATGAAAAACTGTTTTTT

size: .
D: .
V: TRBV5-1
J: TRBJ2-6
CDR3: CASRSGANVLTF
DNA: TGCGCCAGTAGATCTGGGGCCAACGTCCTGACTTTC

size: .
D: .
V: TRBV7-2
J: TRBJ1-3
CDR3: CASSVRTVDSGNTIYF
DNA: TGTGCCAGCAGCGTACGGACAGTGGACTCTGGAAACACCATATATTTT

size: .
D: TRBD1
V: TRBV25-1
J: TRBJ1-4
CDR3: CASAQGGTNEKLFF
DNA: TGTGCCAGTGCACAGGGGGGAACTAATGAAAAACTGTTTTTT

size: once
D: TRBD1
V: TRBV28
J: TRBJ1-2
CDR3: CASSLRTGPFYYGYTF
DNA: TGTGCCAGCAGTCTCAGGACAGGGCCCTTTTATTATGGCTACACCTTC

size: .
D: .
V: TRBV7-3
J: TRBJ2-7
CDR3: CASSLSRSSEQYF
DNA: TGTGCCAGCAGCTTATCTAGATCATCCGAGCAGTACTTC

size: .
D: TRBD2
V: TRBV11-2
J: TRBJ2-2
CDR3: CASSHGLDGTGELFF
DNA: TGTGCCAGCAGCCACGGACTAGACGGGACCGGGGAGCTGTTTTTT

size: .
D: TRBD1
V: TRBV7-3
J: TRBJ2-1
CDR3: CASSADRGHEQFF
DNA: TGTGCCAGCAGCGCAGACAGGGGCCATGAGCAGTTCTTC

size: .
D: .
V: TRBV6-5
J: TRBJ1-3
CDR3: CASTLQVSGNTIYF
DNA: TGTGCCAGCACTCTACAGGTATCTGGAAACACCATATATTTT

size: .
D: TRBD1
V: TRBV28
J: TRBJ1-5
CDR3: CASSSLGQGRSYSNQPQHF
DNA: TGTGCCAGCAGTTCTCTCGGACAGGGGAGATCCTATAGCAATCAGCCCCAGCATTTT

size: .
D: TRBD2
V: TRBV7-9
J: TRBJ2-2
CDR3: CASSELAGGSTGELFF
DNA: TGTGCCAGCAGCGAGCTAGCGGGAGGATCCACCGGGGAGCTGTTTTTT

size: .
D: .
V: TRBV5-4
J: TRBJ1-6
CDR3: CASSRDLGGNSPLHF
DNA: TGTGCCAGCAGCCGAGACCTTGGGGGGAATTCACCCCTCCACTTT

size: few
D: .
V: TRBV30
J: TRBJ2-3
CDR3: CAWSTVTGGSDTQYF
DNA: TGTGCCTGGAGTACCGTTACCGGGGGTTCAGATACGCAGTATTTT

size: .
D: TRBD1
V: TRBV7-8
J: TRBJ1-2
CDR3: CASSENQGAVSYGYTF
DNA: TGTGCCAGCAGCGAGAATCAGGGGGCTGTTTCCTATGGCTACACCTTC

size: .
D: .
V: TRBV4-3
J: TRBJ2-1
CDR3: CASSQDGGPGGYNEQFF
DNA: TGCGCCAGCAGCCAAGATGGAGGCCCCGGGGGCTACAATGAGCAGTTCTTC

size: .
D: .
V: TRBV7-9
J: TRBJ1-2
CDR3: CASSLTRDTDGYTF
DNA: TGTGCCAGCAGCTTAACCCGGGACACTGATGGCTACACCTTC